This TCR beta chain came from a study of shared clonotypes between healthy human individuals. The CDR3 extends over 14 amino acids. Germline V CDR1 and CDR2: SGHTA, FQGNSA. After removal of 1 base from V and 6 bases from J, the junction contained 6 bases not matched to a gene. The protocol was immunoSEQ multiplex PCR, while the TCRdb copy is restricted to in-frame clones and leaves out a portion. The table records some 2,000,000 clones, almost 96% of them present only once. This chain links TRBV7-2 with TRBJ2-7; 7 bases map to TRBD2. This TCR came from a man between 18 and 35 years old in good health. Sequenced input: naive CD4+ T cells sorted from blood. As to subset: CD45RA+ positively selected. The CDR3 nucleotides are TGTGCCAGCAGCTTAGGAAGGACTAGATCCGAGCAGTACTTC. Its protein is CASSLGRTRSEQYF.